These 10 T cell receptor beta chains were all obtained from the same sample, sequenced in a study of T cells in women clearing cervical HPV infection. Assay used: immunoSEQ multiplex PCR; TCRdb lists only in-frame clones, some missing. The sample includes about 30,000 clones. Sequencing was done on a sample of blood buffy coat. Source of these receptors: a woman aged 18 to 69 with a cervical HPV16 infection that either progressed to CIN3+ or cleared (not recorded which).

A remark on this clone: The read gets to within 3 residues of the CDR3 end, and the germline J gene fills in the rest. The chain couples TRBV6-2 or TRBV6-3 to TRBJ2-1; 13 nucleotides match TRBD2. Germline values: CDR1 MNHEY, CDR2 SVGEGT. With 7 bases clipped from V and 9 bases from J, the junction kept 9 bases outside the gene matches. The CDR3 runs to 15 residues. The CDR3 DNA, read in part, is TGTGCCAGCACCTGGACTAGCGGGGGCCCTGGTGAG. Its protein is CASTWTSGGPGE. The whole CDR3 is CASTWTSGGPGEQFF.

On this clone: The observed sequence ends 3 residues before the CDR3 terminus, with the missing tail filled in from the germline J gene. The genes are TRBV7-9 and TRBJ1-4, with D hard to call. With 5 bases removed from V and 3 bases from J, the gap between germline ends came to 13 bases. Germline assignment: CDR1 SEHNR and CDR2 FQNEAQ (reference sequence). CDR3 size: 15 residues. The CDR3 DNA, read in part, is TGTGCCAGCAGCCTACACAGTTCTTCTAATGAAAAA. Residues: CASSLHSSSNEK. The full CDR3 protein is CASSLHSSSNEKLFF.

In regard to this clone: The read finishes 3 residues shy of the CDR3 end, and the germline J gene is used to complete it. The J gene is TRBJ2-3, the V gene TRBV6-1; no clear D gene. The CDR3 totals 13 residues. Germline values: CDR1 MNHNS, CDR2 SASEGT. Between the trimmed V and J ends, which lost 2 bases and 5 bases, there was a span of 8 bases. This chain's CDR3 is CASSEYQEDTQYF. CDR3 DNA, as far as it was read: TGTGCCAGCAGTGAATACCAGGAAGATACG.

Turning to this clone: The CDR3 goes on 3 residues after the read ends, and that part is filled in from the germline J gene. This chain joins TRBV19 and TRBJ1-2; tentatively, D is TRBD1 (5 bases). V lost 3 bases and J lost 1, with 9 bases in between. This CDR3 has 14 residues. CDR1 and CDR2 from the germline V gene are LNHDA and SQIVND (reference sequence). CDR3 DNA (partial): TGTGCCAGTAGTATCGGCGGGGGTAACTATGGC. Translation: CASSIGGGNYG. The whole CDR3 reads CASSIGGGNYGYTF.

CDR3 loop: CASSPEDRYNEQFF. CDR3 DNA, as far as it was read: TGTGCCAGCAGCCCCGAGGACAGATACAATGAG. The gene calls are TRBV7-6 and TRBJ2-1, with D perhaps matching TRBD1 (6 bases). The read terminates 3 residues ahead of where the CDR3 ends, so the germline J gene completes it. The V and J ends lost 5 bases and 4 bases respectively, with 12 bases between them. This CDR3 region has 14 residues. CDR1 and CDR2 (germline): SGHVS, FNYEAQ. Supplemented by reference TRBV7-6 and TRBJ2-1, the full variable domain reads GAGVSQSPRYKVTKRGQDVALRCDPISGHVSLYWYRQALGQGPEFLTYFNYEAQQDKSGLPNDRFSAERPEGSISTLTIQRTEQRDSAMYRCASSPEDRYNEQFFGPGTRLTVL.

The sequenced CDR3 bases are TGTGCCAGCAGTACGACTGAGTACGAG. This encodes CASSTTEYE. The whole CDR3 sequence reads CASSTTEYEQYF. This sequence joins TRBV12-3 or TRBV12-4 and TRBJ2-7; D call uncertain. The sequenced fragment ends 3 residues before the CDR3 boundary, so the rest is inferred from the germline J gene. The CDR3 runs to 12 residues. V was shortened by 5 bases and J by 4 bases, with 9 bases between the two germline ends.

The CDR3 DNA, read in part, is TGCGCCAGCAGCTTAATGACAGGGGATTATGGC. Translation: CASSLMTGDYG. The whole CDR3 sequence reads CASSLMTGDYGYTF. The chain has TRBV5-1 and TRBJ1-2, with 8 bases aligning to TRBD1. With the read ending 3 residues before the CDR3 end, the germline J gene is used to fill in that end. V trimming: 2 bases; J trimming: 5 bases; junction bases outside the gene matches: 5. This CDR3 is built from 14 residues. Germline V gives CDR1 SGHRS, CDR2 YFSETQ.

About this clone: Read coverage stops 3 residues before the CDR3 terminus; the germline J gene supplies the remainder. V usage is TRBV20-1 and J usage is TRBJ2-1; 8 nucleotides line up with TRBD1. The trim removed 6 bases at V and 6 bases at J, leaving 7 bases unmatched. In germline, CDR1 is DFQATT, CDR2 SNEGSKA (reference sequence). This CDR3 contains 13 residues. The CDR3 loop reads CSARQGSVNEQFF. CDR3 bases read: TGCAGTGCACGACAGGGGAGTGTCAATGAG.

With regard to this clone: The read comes to an end 3 residues before the CDR3 does, leaving the germline J gene to fill in the end. V gene TRBV29-1 combines with J gene TRBJ1-1; D is undetermined. Germline V gene sequence: CDR1 SQVTM, CDR2 ANQGSEA. The V end lost 7 bases, the J end lost 5 bases, and 14 bases lay between the germline ends. The CDR3 extends over 12 amino acids. CDR3 loop: CSANKGRTEAFF. CDR3 DNA (partial): TGCAGCGCCAATAAGGGTAGGACTGAA.

Worth noting for this clone: Sequencing ends 3 residues short of the CDR3 end; the germline J gene provides the rest. V and J are TRBV13 and TRBJ2-4, with D possibly being TRBD1 (5 bases). Germline V CDR1 and CDR2: PRHDT, FYEKMQ (reference sequence). The CDR3 loop spans 15 amino acids. V lost 8 bases, J lost 0 bases, and 14 bases lay in between. The CDR3 loop reads CASGRQQLAKNIQYF. Partial CDR3 DNA: TGTGCCAGCGGTCGACAGCAACTAGCCAAAAACATT. The full variable domain, in which reference TRBV13 and TRBJ2-4 provide the parts outside the CDR3, is AAGVIQSPRHLIKEKRETATLKCYPIPRHDTVYWYQQGPGQDPQFLISFYEKMQSDKGSIPDRFSAQQFSDYHSELNMSSLELGDSALYFCASGRQQLAKNIQYFGAGTRLSVL.